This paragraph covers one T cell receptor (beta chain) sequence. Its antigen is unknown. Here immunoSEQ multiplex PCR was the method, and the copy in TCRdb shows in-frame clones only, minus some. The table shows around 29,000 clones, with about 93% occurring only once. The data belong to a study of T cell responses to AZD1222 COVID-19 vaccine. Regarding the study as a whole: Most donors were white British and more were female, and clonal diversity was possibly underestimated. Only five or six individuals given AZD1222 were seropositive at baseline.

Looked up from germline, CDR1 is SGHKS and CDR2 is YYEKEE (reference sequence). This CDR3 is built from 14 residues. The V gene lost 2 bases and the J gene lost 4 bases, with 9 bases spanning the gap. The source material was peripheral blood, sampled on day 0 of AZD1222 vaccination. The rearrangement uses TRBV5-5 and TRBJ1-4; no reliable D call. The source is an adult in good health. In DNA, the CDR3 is TGTGCCAGCAGCTTAGTAGGGATTAATGAAAAACTGTTTTTT. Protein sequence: CASSLVGINEKLFF.